The subject of this entry is one T cell receptor (beta chain). Clones were sequenced by immunoSEQ multiplex PCR, and TCRdb holds only the in-frame ones, with some missing. The table has about 93,000 clones, 90% to 95% seen once. The data derive from a study of OX40 agonist ivuxolimab in advanced cancers. Across the whole study: Dose-escalation patients were diagnosed with hepatocellular carcinoma, melanoma, renal cell cancer or head and neck cancer. Two patients with cutaneous melanoma and one with hepatocellular carcinoma, three in total, showed partial responses.

The germline V gene encodes CDR1 SGDLS and CDR2 YYNGEE. V gave up 3 bases and J gave up 3 bases, with 13 bases separating them. The CDR3 sequence is 15 residues long. This receptor was obtained from an adult with an advanced solid tumor such as melanoma, head and neck, liver or kidney cancer. The chain employs TRBV9 and TRBJ1-5, with a possible D match to TRBD1 (6 bases). Sequencing used CD4+ or CD8+ T cells sorted from blood, obtained in a trial of the OX40 agonist ivuxolimab. The CDR3 DNA follows: TGTGCCAGCAGCGACTCGGGGGGCGTCAATCAGCCCCAGCATTTT. This sequence encodes CASSDSGGVNQPQHF.